The entry below gives a single TCR beta chain sequence along with its context. This entry belongs to a study of T cell responses to AZD1222 COVID-19 vaccine. V lost 6 bases to trimming and J lost 2 bases, with 5 bases between them. This CDR3 is built from 13 residues. Per germline, CDR1 MNHEY and CDR2 SVGAGI. Assay: immunoSEQ multiplex PCR; the TCRdb copy retains only in-frame clones and omits some. The sample includes 150,000 to 200,000 clones, approximately 90% seen only once; the top ten take around 3%. The V call is TRBV6-5, the J call TRBJ1-6; D gene uncertain. The source is an adult in good health. The sample consisted of peripheral blood, taken on day 0 of AZD1222 vaccination. The CDR3 loop reads CASRQAYNSPLHF. The CDR3 DNA sequence: TGTGCCAGCAGACAAGCCTATAATTCACCCCTCCACTTT.